The rows below give T cell receptor beta chains drawn from one sample of a study of PD-L1 blockade in urothelial cancer. Method: immunoSEQ multiplex PCR; TCRdb's copy keeps in-frame clones and lacks some. The sample shows 30,000 to 40,000 clones, roughly a third of them seen only once. Specimen: tumor tissue, collected before atezolizumab (anti-PD-L1) treatment. All receptors derive from a man aged 55 to 70 with urothelial cancer. Each CDR3 is given with its conserved first and last residue. A D gene is named only where the DNA matches it firmly. Expanded clones are given a class, and other clones once, few, many or no size at all.

D	V	size	length	J	CDR3	DNA
TRBD1	TRBV6-8	few	14	TRBJ2-2	CASTSDRGPGELFF	TGTGCCAGCACCTCGGACAGGGGGCCTGGGGAGCTGTTTTTT
TRBD1	TRBV29-1	-	13	TRBJ2-7	CSVFGTGSYEQYF	TGCAGCGTTTTCGGGACAGGGAGCTACGAGCAGTACTTC
TRBD2	TRBV6-8	-	17	TRBJ2-3	CASSPGTSGIRTDTQYF	TGTGCCAGCAGCCCCGGGACTAGCGGGATCCGCACAGATACGCAGTATTTT
TRBD1	TRBV30	once	14	TRBJ1-2	CAWNIGDRAYGYTF	TGTGCCTGGAATATAGGGGACAGGGCCTATGGCTACACCTTC
-	TRBV29-1	-	12	TRBJ1-1	CSVESSDTEAFF	TGCAGCGTTGAATCGTCAGACACTGAAGCTTTCTTT
TRBD2	TRBV11-3	many	15	TRBJ2-7	CASSKPGLEGYEQYF	TGTGCCAGCAGCAAACCGGGACTAGAAGGCTACGAGCAGTACTTC
-	TRBV7-1	-	13	TRBJ2-1	CASSLDHGKAQFF	TGTGCCAGCAGCTTAGATCACGGGAAGGCGCAGTTCTTC
-	TRBV30	-	11	TRBJ2-3	CACRWGDTQYF	TGTGCCTGCCGGTGGGGGGATACGCAGTATTTT
TRBD2	TRBV11-3	-	15	TRBJ2-1	CASSSGLAGVGEQFF	TGTGCCAGCAGCTCGGGACTAGCGGGAGTCGGTGAGCAGTTCTTC
TRBD1	TRBV18	-	15	TRBJ2-7	CASSRQLTGQDEQYF	TGTGCCAGCTCACGACAATTGACAGGGCAGGACGAGCAGTACTTC
TRBD2	TRBV18	-	21	TRBJ2-1	CASSASGATGLAGGSHNEQFF	TGTGCCAGCTCAGCGTCGGGGGCGACGGGGCTAGCGGGAGGGAGTCACAATGAGCAGTTCTTC
TRBD2	TRBV2	few	15	TRBJ2-1	CASRTTSGSPNEQFF	TGTGCCAGCAGGACGACTAGCGGGAGTCCCAATGAGCAGTTCTTC
-	TRBV18	-	17	TRBJ1-4	CASSPIPRPATNEKLFF	TGTGCCAGCTCACCGATACCCCGTCCGGCAACTAATGAAAAACTGTTTTTT
TRBD1	TRBV30	many	12	TRBJ1-2	CAWSEQGEGYTF	TGTGCCTGGAGCGAACAGGGGGAAGGCTACACCTTC
TRBD2	TRBV6-8	few	19	TRBJ2-6	CASSSPASGRRTGANVLTF	TGTGCCAGCAGTTCCCCCGCTAGCGGGAGAAGGACTGGGGCCAACGTCCTGACTTTC
-	TRBV15	-	16	TRBJ2-6	CATSRDYRVGANVLTF	TGTGCCACCAGCAGAGACTACAGGGTTGGGGCCAACGTCCTGACTTTC
TRBD2	TRBV6-8	few	14	TRBJ2-7	CASRTGGKHSEQYF	TGTGCCAGCCGGACGGGAGGAAAACACTCCGAGCAGTACTTC
TRBD1	TRBV11-3	-	15	TRBJ1-6	CASSLGGTGNSPLHF	TGTGCCAGCAGCTTGGGGGGGACAGGAAATTCACCCCTCCACTTT
-	TRBV9	-	13	TRBJ2-7	CASSVGPAYEQYF	TGTGCCAGCAGCGTAGGGCCAGCCTACGAGCAGTACTTC
TRBD2	TRBV7-1	-	16	TRBJ2-2	CASSWEGTLRAGELFF	TGTGCCAGCAGCTGGGAGGGGACCCTTAGGGCCGGGGAGCTGTTTTTT
TRBD2	TRBV6-8	-	15	TRBJ2-3	CASSYDGRASDTQYF	TGTGCCAGCAGTTACGACGGGAGGGCCTCAGATACGCAGTATTTT
TRBD1	TRBV19	-	15	TRBJ1-1	CASSGRDRMNTEAFF	TGTGCCAGTAGTGGCCGGGACAGAATGAACACTGAAGCTTTCTTT
TRBD2	TRBV28	-	18	TRBJ2-3	CASSPPPTSGRRTDTQYF	TGTGCCAGCAGTCCCCCACCCACGAGCGGGAGGAGGACAGATACGCAGTATTTT
-	TRBV6-8	-	13	TRBJ2-3	CASSFSSTDTQYF	TGTGCCAGCAGTTTCTCTAGCACAGATACGCAGTATTTT
-	TRBV11-3	few	15	TRBJ2-5	CASSPIGLGQETQYF	TGTGCCAGCAGCCCCATCGGACTGGGTCAAGAGACCCAGTACTTC
TRBD2	TRBV6-8	few	15	TRBJ2-5	CASSYSSGRQETQYF	TGTGCCAGCAGTTATTCCAGCGGGAGGCAAGAGACCCAGTACTTC
-	TRBV9	medium-sized	15	TRBJ2-6	CASSVGDSGANVLTF	TGTGCCAGCAGCGTAGGTGACTCTGGGGCCAACGTCCTGACTTTC
-	TRBV2	many	17	TRBJ1-3	CASSDLRVSEARNTIYF	TGTGCCAGCAGTGATCTTCGGGTGTCGGAGGCGAGAAACACCATATATTTT
TRBD1	TRBV29-1	-	13	TRBJ2-7	CSVQGAGRNEQYF	TGCAGCGTGCAGGGGGCTGGTAGAAACGAGCAGTACTTC
-	TRBV19	few	13	TRBJ1-1	CASSIARNTEAFF	TGTGCCAGTAGTATAGCTAGGAACACTGAAGCTTTCTTT
TRBD2	TRBV6-8	few	14	TRBJ2-1	CASSSSGRNNEQFF	TGTGCCAGCAGTTCTAGCGGGAGAAACAATGAGCAGTTCTTC
-	TRBV19	few	16	TRBJ1-3	CASSVRSGSSGNTIYF	TGTGCCAGTAGTGTTCGCTCCGGGAGCTCTGGAAACACCATATATTTT
TRBD2	TRBV11-3	many	15	TRBJ2-1	CASSLEGLAGNEQFF	TGTGCCAGCAGCTTAGAGGGACTAGCGGGCAATGAGCAGTTCTTC
TRBD1	TRBV15	-	16	TRBJ2-5	CATSRDYQGALETQYF	TGTGCCACCAGCAGAGATTACCAGGGGGCATTGGAGACCCAGTACTTC
TRBD2	TRBV12-5	-	15	TRBJ2-1	CASGLSIAGWDEQFF	TGTGCTAGTGGTTTGTCAATAGCGGGATGGGATGAGCAGTTCTTC
TRBD1	TRBV11-3	medium-sized	14	TRBJ2-3	CASSLRDRGDTQYF	TGTGCCAGCAGCTTGAGGGACAGGGGTGATACGCAGTATTTT
-	TRBV7-5	-	14	TRBJ2-7	CASSLAAGRDEQYF	TGTGCCAGCAGCTTGGCCGCAGGGAGGGACGAGCAGTACTTC
TRBD1	TRBV14	few	15	TRBJ2-1	CASSPFTGTGIEQFF	TGTGCCAGCAGCCCATTTACCGGGACAGGGATTGAGCAGTTCTTC
-	TRBV7-4	-	18	TRBJ2-4	CASSLRLQGLLAKNIQYF	TGTGCCAGCAGCTTAAGACTTCAGGGGCTGTTAGCCAAAAACATTCAGTACTTC
-	TRBV28	-	15	TRBJ1-4	CASNSPGTFNEKLFF	TGTGCCAGCAACTCACCGGGGACATTTAATGAAAAACTGTTTTTT
TRBD2	TRBV30	-	15	TRBJ2-1	CAWTAPGTSGGLQFF	TGTGCCTGGACCGCCCCGGGGACTAGCGGGGGGTTACAGTTCTTC